Presented here are 11 T cell receptor beta chains from one specimen sequenced in a study of read filtering for tumor transcriptome and immune sequencing. The library was built from about 400 ng RNA with molecular barcoded adaptors for alpha/delta and beta/gamma chains. TCRdb ran MiXCR on the reads and lists one entry per CDR3 protein. Of some 40,000 distinct CDR3 sequences listed, 10% to 15% are singletons. The sequenced material came from a population of CD138-negative cells sorted from bone marrow. Receptor source: a donor at least 40 years old with multiple myeloma.

This clonotype has a count of ten or more. The rearrangement uses TRBV28 and TRBJ2-1, with 8 bases aligning to TRBD2. Unmatched junction bases numbered 7, after V lost 7 bases and J lost 2 bases. Germline CDR1 MDHEN, CDR2 SYDVKM. The CDR3 length is 15 residues. The CDR3 nucleotides are TGTGCCAGCATAAACCCGGGGGGGCCCTACAATGAGCAGTTCTTC. Translation gives CASINPGGPYNEQFF.

V and J are TRBV5-4 and TRBJ2-3; possibly TRBD2 for D (6 bases). The CDR3 has 15 amino acids. CDR1 SGHNT and CDR2 YYREEE come from the germline V gene (reference sequence). Deletions cut 1 base from V and 4 bases from J, with 13 bases between. The CDR3 region is CASSLRVADADTQYF. The CDR3 nucleotides read TGTGCCAGCAGCTTGAGGGTAGCGGACGCAGATACGCAGTATTTT.

Many counts were recorded for this clonotype. This rearrangement joins TRBV11-3 to TRBJ2-2; no definite D call. V lost 5 bases to trimming and J lost 6 bases, with 19 bases between them. CDR3 length: 16 residues. Germline assignment: CDR1 SGHNT and CDR2 YENEEA. DNA of the CDR3: TGTGCCAGCAGCCCCTCAGGCCCCAGACCACCCGGGGAGCTGTTTTTT. Protein product: CASSPSGPRPPGELFF. The complete variable domain, with remaining parts taken from reference TRBV11-3 and TRBJ2-2, reads EAGVVQSPRYKIIEKKQPVAFWCNPISGHNTLYWYLQNLGQGPELLIRYENEEAVDDSQLPKDRFSAERLKGVDSTLKIQPAELGDSAVYLCASSPSGPRPPGELFFGEGSRLTVL.

In regard to this clonotype: Germline is not matched at one junction end, which may reflect a read error. The chain uses TRBV29-1 and TRBJ2-1, with D hard to call. This CDR3 is built from 12 residues. The V gene's germline CDR1 is SQVTM and CDR2 ANQGSEA. The CDR3 reads CSVSSVENEQFF. The CDR3 DNA follows: TGCAGCGTCTCGTCTGTAGAGAATGAGCAGTTCTTT.

The table lists this clonotype with many counts. This chain uses TRBV7-2 with TRBJ1-5, with D unclear. The germline V gene encodes CDR1 SGHTA and CDR2 FQGNSA. Trimming removed 2 bases from V and 7 bases from J, with 9 bases in between. The CDR3 is 13 amino acids. DNA for the CDR3: TGTGCCAGCAGCTTATATATGGGCCAGCCCCAGCATTTT. It is translated as CASSLYMGQPQHF.

The chain has TRBV15 and TRBJ2-3, with a possible D match to TRBD1 (5 bases). V was cut by 4 bases and J by 2 bases, with 10 bases left in between. The CDR3 consists of 14 residues. Germline values: CDR1 LNHNV, CDR2 YYDKDF (reference sequence). CDR3 nucleotide sequence: TGTGCCACCAGCAAGGGGCTAACCACAGATACGCAGTATTTT. It translates to CATSKGLTTDTQYF.

This clonotype was observed many times. The chain has TRBV7-9 and TRBJ1-4; no firm D call. V was shortened by 5 bases and J by 4 bases, with 11 bases between the two germline ends. The germline V gene has CDR1 SEHNR and CDR2 FQNEAQ (reference sequence). The CDR3 loop spans 14 amino acids. The CDR3 DNA reads as TGTGCCAGCAGCGGATTCCCTTATAATGAAAAACTGTTTTTT. Amino acid sequence: CASSGFPYNEKLFF.

This clonotype was picked up many times. This sequence joins TRBV4-2 and TRBJ2-7; TRBD2 is a possible D gene (7 bases). The CDR3 is 14 amino acids. The V gene's germline CDR1 is LGHNA and CDR2 YNFKEQ. Trimming pared 4 bases from V and 5 bases from J, leaving 15 bases between. CDR3 DNA: TGTGCCAGCAGCCTCGGGGCGGGGGCAGACGAGCAGTACTTC. Translated: CASSLGAGADEQYF.

The table lists this clonotype with many counts. The chain links TRBV9 to TRBJ1-1; D might be TRBD1 (6 bases). V was shortened by 5 bases and J by 5 bases, with 19 bases between the two germline ends. The length of the CDR3 is 15 residues. Germline V CDR1 and CDR2: SGDLS, YYNGEE. The chain's CDR3 is CASRELGGDWTEAFF. CDR3 sequence (DNA): TGTGCCAGCAGGGAGCTGGGGGGCGATTGGACTGAAGCTTTCTTT.

Judged by abundance, this clonotype is medium-sized. The gene calls are TRBV19 and TRBJ1-2; the match to TRBD1 covers 7 bases. This CDR3 has 11 amino acids. V was clipped by 5 bases and J by 9 bases; unmatched bases: 3. Germline loops: CDR1 LNHDA, CDR2 SQIVND (reference sequence). In nucleotides, the CDR3 is TGTGCCAGTAGTGCGGGACAGAGCTACACCTTC. Translating it yields CASSAGQSYTF.

This clonotype was seen at least ten times. The chain has TRBV6-1 and TRBJ2-5; D remains ambiguous. This CDR3 is 10 amino acids long. CDR1 and CDR2 (germline): MNHNS, SASEGT. V shed 7 bases and J shed 8 bases, with 8 bases lying between them. The CDR3 DNA is TGTGCCAGCAACAGAGAAACCCAGTACTTC. Translated, it gives CASNRETQYF.